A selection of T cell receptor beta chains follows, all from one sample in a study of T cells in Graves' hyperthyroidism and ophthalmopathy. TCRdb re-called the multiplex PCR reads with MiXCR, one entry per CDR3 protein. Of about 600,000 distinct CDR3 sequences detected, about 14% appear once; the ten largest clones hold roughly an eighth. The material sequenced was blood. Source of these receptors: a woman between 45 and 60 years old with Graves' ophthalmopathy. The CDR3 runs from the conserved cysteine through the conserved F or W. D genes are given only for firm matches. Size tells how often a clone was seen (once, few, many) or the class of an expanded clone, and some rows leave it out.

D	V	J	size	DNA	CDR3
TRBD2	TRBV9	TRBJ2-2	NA	TGTGCCAGCAGCGGAGGTATTAGCGGGAGCCCCTCGAACACCGGGGAGCTGTTTTTT	CASSGGISGSPSNTGELFF
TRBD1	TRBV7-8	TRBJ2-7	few	TGTGCCAGCAGCTTAGTCCCGACAGGGGGTCCAAGCGAGCAGTACTTC	CASSLVPTGGPSEQYF
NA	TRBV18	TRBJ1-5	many	TGTGCCAGCTCAAGGGGTTATAGCAATCAGCCCCAGCATTTT	CASSRGYSNQPQHF
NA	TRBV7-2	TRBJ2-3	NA	TGTGCCAGCAGCCCAACTAGGGGAGGTCGAGATACGCAGTATTTT	CASSPTRGGRDTQYF
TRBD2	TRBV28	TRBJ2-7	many	TGTGCCAGCGGGACTAGCGGGGTTAGCTCCTACGAGCAGTACTTC	CASGTSGVSSYEQYF
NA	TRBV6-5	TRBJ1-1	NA	TGTGCCAGCAGTTCGCCTCGGACGGGGAGGAGGACTGAAGCTTTCTTT	CASSSPRTGRRTEAFF
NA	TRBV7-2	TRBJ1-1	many	TGTGCCAGCAGCTTAGGTTGGCGGAACACTGAAGCTTTCTTT	CASSLGWRNTEAFF
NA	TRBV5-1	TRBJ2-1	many	TGCGCCAGCAGCTTGGAACAGGGGAGGTTGGCTGAGCAGTTCTTC	CASSLEQGRLAEQFF
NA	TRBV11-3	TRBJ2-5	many	TGTGCCAGCAGCTTAGATCTAATATTGGGCCGTATGACCCAGTACTTC	CASSLDLILGRMTQYF
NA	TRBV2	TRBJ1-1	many	TGTGCCAGCAGAGAGGGCCATCCAGACAACACTGAAGCTTTCTTT	CASREGHPDNTEAFF
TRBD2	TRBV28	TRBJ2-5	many	TGTGCCAGCAGTTTAGGGGCTAGCGGGACCGAGACCCAGTACTTC	CASSLGASGTETQYF